These 18 T cell receptor beta chains were all obtained from the same sample, sequenced in a study of T cell responses to AZD1222 COVID-19 vaccine. TCRdb's copy holds only in-frame clones and misses some; the assay was immunoSEQ multiplex PCR. The profile shows some 84,000 clones, approximately 85% of them singletons. The sequenced sample was peripheral blood, obtained 28 days after the second AZD1222 dose. The receptors were sampled from an adult who received the AZD1222 COVID-19 vaccine.

This clone was observed a single time. The CDR3 bases are TGTGCCAGCAGCCAGATCGTTTCGGGAGTCGGTACCGGGGAGCTGTTTTTT. Amino acids: CASSQIVSGVGTGELFF. V is TRBV9 and J is TRBJ2-2; perhaps TRBD2 as D (6 bases). V dropped 4 bases and J dropped 5 bases, with 21 bases sitting between them. The CDR3 sequence is 17 residues long. Germline loops: CDR1 SGDLS, CDR2 YYNGEE. The full variable domain, rest sourced from reference TRBV9 and TRBJ2-2, is DSGVTQTPKHLITATGQRVTLRCSPRSGDLSVYWYQQSLDQGLQFLIQYYNGEERAKGNILERFSAQQFPDLHSELNLSSLELGDSALYFCASSQIVSGVGTGELFFGEGSRLTVL.

The chain carries TRBV7-6 and TRBJ1-1, with a tentative D call TRBD1 (6 bases). CDR1 and CDR2 from the germline V gene are SGHVS and FNYEAQ. The CDR3 runs 17 residues. V lost 5 bases and J 0 bases, leaving 19 bases between the germline ends. In DNA form, the CDR3 reads TGTGCCAGCAGCCCCCGAAGGGGGGAGTCCCTGAACACTGAAGCTTTCTTT. Its protein is CASSPRRGESLNTEAFF.

The rearrangement links TRBV4-1 to TRBJ2-3; 8 bases are a match to TRBD2. CDR1 is MGHRA, CDR2 YSYEKL, per germline. CDR3 length equals 15 residues. The V segment lost 3 bases and the J segment 5 bases; nucleotides outside the gene matches: 7. The CDR3 region is CASSHQRELVDTQYF. CDR3 bases: TGCGCCAGCAGCCATCAGCGGGAGTTAGTAGATACGCAGTATTTT.

V usage is TRBV15 and J usage is TRBJ2-1; tentative D call: TRBD1 (6 bases). The germline V gene has CDR1 LNHNV and CDR2 YYDKDF (reference sequence). Trimming removed 0 bases from V and 3 bases from J, with 15 bases in between. The CDR3 is made up of 17 amino acids. Here the CDR3 reads CATSRDSRQGFYNEQFF. CDR3 coding DNA: TGTGCCACCAGCAGAGATTCCCGGCAGGGGTTCTACAATGAGCAGTTCTTC.

The chain combines TRBV4-3 with TRBJ2-2; D perhaps matches TRBD1 (5 bases). The CDR3 is made up of 16 amino acids. V lost 1 base and J 3 bases, leaving 12 bases between the germline ends. Per the germline V gene, CDR1 is LGHNA and CDR2 is YSLEER. The CDR3 nucleotides are TGCGCCAGCAGCCAAGTCCAGGGCTGGGACACCGGGGAGCTGTTTTTT. Translated, it gives CASSQVQGWDTGELFF.

The chain carries TRBV5-1 and TRBJ2-5, with 7 bases matching TRBD1. The V and J ends lost 0 bases and 5 bases, in that order; junction bases with no gene match: 7. Germline-derived CDR1 and CDR2 are SGHRS and YFSETQ. The CDR3 extends over 15 amino acids. The CDR3 reads CASSLVAGGEETQYF. The CDR3 bases are TGCGCCAGCAGCTTGGTGGCAGGGGGAGAGGAGACCCAGTACTTC.

The CDR3 loop is CASSPGTAYGYTF. The CDR3 region has the DNA TGTGCCAGCAGCCCGGGGACAGCCTATGGCTACACCTTC. The chain combines TRBV7-9 with TRBJ1-2, with TRBD1 matching 7 bases. CDR1 and CDR2 from the germline V gene are SEHNR and FQNEAQ (reference sequence). The J segment lost 4 bases and the V segment lost 5 bases, leaving 4 bases of the junction unmatched. CDR3 size: 13 residues.

This clone appeared a single time. The V and J genes are TRBV6-4 and TRBJ1-5, with a weak D call TRBD1 (5 bases). Per the germline V gene, CDR1 is MRHNA and CDR2 is SNTAGT. With 6 bases removed from V and 2 bases from J, the gap between germline ends came to 14 bases. This CDR3 is 15 amino acids long. The CDR3 spells CASSEQADRNQPQHF. CDR3 bases: TGTGCCAGCAGCGAACAGGCTGATCGCAATCAGCCCCAGCATTTT.

The gene calls are TRBV21-1 and TRBJ2-2; the table gives TRBD1 as D, unverified against the DNA. TRBV21-1 is a known pseudogene. This CDR3 has 15 amino acids. The CDR3 DNA follows: TGTGCCAGCAGCGAAAGGATGACAAACACCGGGGAGCTGTTTTTT. It is translated as CASSERMTNTGELFF.

The chain has TRBV28 and TRBJ1-2; the match to TRBD1 covers 7 bases. The CDR3 runs to 18 residues. J was trimmed by 0 bases and V by 4 bases; bases with no gene match: 14. Germline CDR1 and CDR2: MDHEN and SYDVKM. Here the CDR3 reads CASSSAGTVTLANYGYTF. Written as DNA, the CDR3 is TGTGCCAGCAGTTCTGCCGGGACAGTTACCCTAGCTAACTATGGCTACACCTTC.

The chain uses TRBV9 and TRBJ2-1, with 10 bases matching TRBD1. The J segment lost 1 base and the V segment lost 3 bases, leaving 4 bases of the junction unmatched. The CDR3 consists of 16 residues. Germline loops: CDR1 SGDLS, CDR2 YYNGEE. CDR3 sequence: CASSARQGASYNEQFF. CDR3 nucleotide sequence: TGTGCCAGCAGCGCCAGACAGGGGGCGTCCTACAATGAGCAGTTCTTC.

This clone was counted a few times. Here the CDR3 DNA reads TGTGCCAGCAGTCAACCCGGGACACGGGCTTTCTTT. Its translation: CASSQPGTRAFF. The gene calls are TRBV12-3 or TRBV12-4 and TRBJ1-1; a weak D match, TRBD1 (6 bases). The length of the CDR3 is 12 residues. V lost 5 bases, J lost 11 bases, and 15 bases lay in between.

V and J are TRBV5-1 and TRBJ1-1, with D unresolved. The CDR3 covers 12 residues. Germline CDR1 reads SGHRS; CDR2 reads YFSETQ. Trimming left V 4 bases short and J 5 bases short, with 9 bases between. The CDR3, as DNA: TGCGCCAGCAGCATCGAGGGTACTGAAGCTTTCTTT. Residues: CASSIEGTEAFF.

The genes are TRBV24-1 and TRBJ1-2; 9 positions agree with TRBD1. Trimming at V came to 10 bases and at J to 7 bases, leaving 9 bases not matched to a gene. Germline CDR1 reads KGHDR; CDR2 reads SFDVKD. CDR3 length: 13 residues. CDR3 nucleotide sequence: TGTGCCACTGAAGGACAGGGGAGTAGTGGCTACACCTTC. As protein: CATEGQGSSGYTF.

The DNA of the CDR3 is TGTGCCACCAGTGACTCTAAGACAGCTAACTATGGCTACACCTTC. This codes for CATSDSKTANYGYTF. The chain couples TRBV24-1 to TRBJ1-2; D perhaps matches TRBD1 (5 bases). The V end lost 4 bases, the J end lost 0 bases, and 11 bases lay between the germline ends. This CDR3 spans 15 amino acids. In germline, CDR1 is KGHDR, CDR2 SFDVKD.

The chain carries TRBV6-2 or TRBV6-3 and TRBJ1-1; 7 bases line up with TRBD1. Germline-derived CDR1 and CDR2 are MNHEY and SVGEGT. V trimming: 4 bases; J trimming: 6 bases; junction bases outside the gene matches: 5. The CDR3 has 13 residues. The CDR3 DNA sequence: TGTGCCAGCAGTTTCCTGGACAGGCCTGAAGCTTTCTTT. This sequence encodes CASSFLDRPEAFF.

The V and J genes are TRBV19 and TRBJ1-5; TRBD1 matches 8 bases. The CDR3 extends over 15 amino acids. Trimming took 6 bases from V and 3 from J; bases not matched to a gene: 7. Germline V CDR1 and CDR2: LNHDA, SQIVND (reference sequence). CDR3 nucleotide sequence: TGTGCCAGTAGCCCGGGACAGGTCTCCAATCAGCCCCAGCATTTT. It translates to CASSPGQVSNQPQHF.

This sequence joins TRBV5-4 and TRBJ2-5, with 8 positions matching TRBD1. V trimming: 1 base; J trimming: 3 bases; junction bases outside the gene matches: 5. The CDR3 contains 15 residues. The germline V gene has CDR1 SGHNT and CDR2 YYREEE (reference sequence). Written as DNA, the CDR3 is TGTGCCAGCAGCTTGACTGGGACAGGTGAAGAGACCCAGTACTTC. This codes for CASSLTGTGEETQYF. Looking up the rest from reference TRBV5-4 and TRBJ2-5 gives the full variable domain: ETGVTQSPTHLIKTRGQQVTLRCSSQSGHNTVSWYQQALGQGPQFIFQYYREEENGRGNFPPRFSGLQFPNYSSELNVNALELDDSALYLCASSLTGTGEETQYFGPGTRLLVL.